The 26 T cell receptor beta chains reported below all come from one sample, sequenced in a study of tumor-infiltrating lymphocytes in primary liver carcinoma. Co-extraction of RNA and DNA was performed on about 19-30 mg of unsorted bulk tissue. The input was approximately 0.45 ug total RNA; TCR beta cDNA was made from it with a constant-region primer. The TCR beta library was amplified through three nested multiplex PCR rounds in a modified ARM-PCR procedure. Use of TRBV1-TRBV30 forward primers with a C-beta reverse primer characterized the first two PCR rounds, which lasted roughly 9 cycles each. Via MiXCR, TCRdb re-called the multiplex PCR reads, giving one row per CDR3 protein. The sample yields roughly 120,000 distinct CDR3 sequences, around 62% seen once. Material: liver tumor tissue from sampling region 1. The subset denotes: tumor region T1, superior pole. The receptors were sampled from a woman in her sixties with primary liver carcinoma and hepatitis B virus infection.

This clonotype was seen just once. V and J are TRBV18 and TRBJ1-5; a possible D gene is TRBD1 (5 bases). V dropped 0 bases and J dropped 2 bases, with 8 bases sitting between them. Germline assignment: CDR1 KGHSH and CDR2 LQKENI. This CDR3 comprises 15 residues. The CDR3 DNA reads as TGTGCCAGCTCACCACCCGGGGGGGGCAATCAGCCCCAGCATTTT. This sequence encodes CASSPPGGGNQPQHF.

A note on this clonotype: Given a much more abundant clone one base away, this may be a read error. The genes are TRBV5-4 and TRBJ1-1, with 8 bases matching TRBD1. The CDR3 consists of 16 residues. With V trimmed by 3 bases and J by 0 bases, 7 bases remained unmatched. CDR1 SGHNT and CDR2 YYREEE come from the germline V gene (reference sequence). CDR3 DNA: TGTGCCAGCAGCTCACTTCCGGGACAGGTGAACACTGAAGCTTTCTTT. Its protein product is CASSSLPGQVNTEAFF. The full variable domain, its missing parts supplied by reference TRBV5-4 and TRBJ1-1, is ETGVTQSPTHLIKTRGQQVTLRCSSQSGHNTVSWYQQALGQGPQFIFQYYREEENGRGNFPPRFSGLQFPNYSSELNVNALELDDSALYLCASSSLPGQVNTEAFFGQGTRLTVV.

On this clonotype itself: This sequence may be a read error, since a much larger clone differs from it by one base. The chain has TRBV29-1 and TRBJ2-3; D is unclear. There are 14 residues in the CDR3. CDR1 is SQVTM, CDR2 ANQGSEA, per germline. The CDR3 DNA reads as TGCAGCCTTGTACCGGCGATTAGCACACATACGCAGTATTTT. Amino acid sequence: CSLVPAISTHTQYF.

As for this clonotype: The junction shows a germline mismatch at one end, possibly a read error. The rearrangement links TRBV5-1 to TRBJ1-6; a weak D match, TRBD1 (6 bases). This CDR3 has 15 residues. Germline CDR1 and CDR2: SGHRS and YFSETQ. This CDR3 reads CASSLDQGQNPPLHF. The CDR3 DNA reads as TGCGCCAGCAGCTTGGACCAGGGGCAGAATCCACCCCTTCACTTT.

Of note for this clonotype: At one end, the junction sequence differs from germline, possibly due to a read error. The chain couples TRBV5-5 to TRBJ2-1; D is perhaps TRBD2 (6 bases). The CDR3 covers 17 residues. From germline, CDR1 is SGHKS and CDR2 YYEKEE (reference sequence). The CDR3, as DNA: TGTGCCAGCAGATTGGCCCAGTCTTTCGGGAGTAGGGGTGAGCACTTCTTC. Its protein product is CASRLAQSFGSRGEHFF.

This clonotype has at least ten counts. The gene calls are TRBV6-6 and TRBJ2-3; D may correspond to TRBD1 or TRBD2 (5 bases each). The CDR3 covers 13 residues. Germline V CDR1 and CDR2: MNHNY, SVGAGI (reference sequence). Trimming took 6 bases from V and 2 from J, leaving 9 bases between them. The CDR3 DNA is TGTGCCAGCAGGCCCGGGGCCACAGATACGCAGTATTTT. It translates to CASRPGATDTQYF.

The sample holds one count of this clonotype. This chain links TRBV18 with TRBJ2-5; D is possibly TRBD2 (5 bases). Deletions cut 0 bases from V and 7 bases from J, with 12 bases between. CDR3 length equals 14 residues. Germline V gene data show CDR1 as KGHSH and CDR2 as LQKENI. CDR3 residues: CASSPPALAGTQYF. CDR3 in DNA: TGTGCCAGCTCACCACCGGCCCTCGCGGGGACCCAGTACTTC.

This chain uses TRBV11-2 with TRBJ2-7; D unresolved. This CDR3 comprises 11 residues. Germline V gene lookup returns CDR1 SGHAT and CDR2 FQNNGV. Written as DNA, the CDR3 is TGTATCAGCAGCTCCTCCTACGAGCAGTACTTC. Translated, it gives CISSSSYEQYF.

This clonotype was seen only a few times. The CDR3 DNA reads TGTGCCAGCAACCGCGGAGAGAAGACAAACTATGGCTACACCTTC. Protein: CASNRGEKTNYGYTF. The V and J genes are TRBV28 and TRBJ1-2; D not certain. Germline CDR1 reads MDHEN; CDR2 reads SYDVKM. This CDR3 has 15 residues. Trimming cost V 7 bases and J 2 bases, with 17 bases left between them.

By share of the sample, this clonotype is medium-sized. The V gene is TRBV11-2, the J gene TRBJ2-5; TRBD1 agrees at 9 bases. The ends lost 4 bases at V and 7 bases at J; junction bases unmatched: 7. CDR1 and CDR2 (germline): SGHAT, FQNNGV. This CDR3 is built from 14 residues. The CDR3 DNA is TGTGCCAGCAGCTGGAGACAGGGGGAAGGGACCCAGTACTTC. It is translated as CASSWRQGEGTQYF. Together with reference TRBV11-2 and TRBJ2-5, the CDR3 gives the full variable domain: EAGVAQSPRYKIIEKRQSVAFWCNPISGHATLYWYQQILGQGPKLLIQFQNNGVVDDSQLPKDRFSAERLKGVDSTLKIQPAKLEDSAVYLCASSWRQGEGTQYFGPGTRLLVL.

The chain employs TRBV7-9 and TRBJ2-3, with 7 positions matching TRBD2. After removal of 5 bases from V and 3 bases from J, the junction contained 14 bases not matched to a gene. CDR3 size: 17 residues. Looked up from germline, CDR1 is SEHNR and CDR2 is FQNEAQ (reference sequence). CDR3 sequence (DNA): TGTGCCAGCAGCGGGCCAGGCGGTGCGGGAGAAACAGATACGCAGTATTTT. Encoded protein: CASSGPGGAGETDTQYF.

As regards this clonotype: This could be a read error, since a much larger clone is one nucleotide away. Given the absence of the conserved phenylalanine or tryptophan at the CDR3 end, a read error is likely. It is unclear where the CDR3 begins or ends on the DNA, so no DNA is shown, and the CDR3 is as TCRdb lists it. The V and J genes are TRBV5-4 and TRBJ2-1; the D segment call TRBD1 is taken from the table without a DNA check. Ends included, the CDR3 has 13 residues. Germline V CDR1 and CDR2: SGHNT, YYREEE (reference sequence). The CDR3 sequence is CADSPDSKAPIGS.

As regards this clonotype: The CDR3 carries no conserved terminal phenylalanine or tryptophan, so it likely arises from a read error. This rearrangement joins TRBV28 to TRBJ2-7; D gene ambiguous. CDR1 and CDR2 (germline): MDHEN, SYDVKM. This CDR3 contains 11 residues. V was trimmed by 2 bases and J by 6 bases, leaving 5 bases between them. DNA for the CDR3: TGTGCCAGCAGTTTACTTTTCGAGCAGTACTTG. This gives the protein CASSLLFEQYL.

This clonotype has more than one count but fewer than ten. The chain has TRBV11-2 and TRBJ2-3; D unclear. Between the trimmed V and J ends, which lost 9 bases and 6 bases, there was a span of 16 bases. Germline V CDR1 and CDR2: SGHAT, FQNNGV. The CDR3 totals 13 residues. The CDR3 region is CASNLDRGDTQYF. For the CDR3, the DNA is TGTGCCAGTAACTTAGATCGAGGTGATACGCAGTATTTT.

This clonotype was observed a handful of times. V and J are TRBV6-6 and TRBJ2-7, with D uncertain. The CDR3 is 14 amino acids. In germline, CDR1 is MNHNY, CDR2 SVGAGI (reference sequence). Trimming removed 4 bases at V and 2 bases at J, with 12 bases between. The CDR3 loop is CASSCQSSTYEQYF. The CDR3 region has the DNA TGTGCCAGCAGTTGCCAAAGTTCTACCTACGAGCAGTACTTC.

This clonotype was picked up many times. The chain combines TRBV12-3 or TRBV12-4 with TRBJ2-1, with 14 bases that match TRBD2. This CDR3 has 16 residues. The ends lost 3 bases at V and 9 bases at J; junction bases unmatched: 7. DNA for the CDR3: TGTGCCAGCAGTTTCCCCGGACTAGCGGGAGGTGGTGAGCAGTTCTTC. It encodes CASSFPGLAGGGEQFF.

Notes on this clonotype: A read error is possible here, since a much larger clone lies one base away. This chain uses TRBV29-1 with TRBJ2-2; maybe TRBD2 (7 bases). Trimming left V 7 bases short and J 1 base short, with 16 bases between. CDR1 is SQVTM, CDR2 ANQGSEA, per germline. CDR3 length: 15 residues. The CDR3 coding sequence is TGCAGCGCCGGCCAGGGGAGGGGGAACACCGGGGAGCTGTTTTTT. Amino acids: CSAGQGRGNTGELFF.

Details on this clonotype: Sequence at one end of the junction differs from germline and may be a read error. The chain couples TRBV29-1 to TRBJ2-5, with TRBD1 identical over 9 bases. CDR3 size: 15 residues. Germline lookup yields CDR1 SQVTM and CDR2 ANQGSEA. This CDR3 reads CSVGSGGQGLETQCF. The DNA for the CDR3 is TGCAGCGTAGGTTCTGGGGGACAGGGTCTAGAGACCCAGTGCTTC.

This clonotype occurred once. The rearrangement uses TRBV7-9 and TRBJ2-1; weak D call: TRBD2 (6 bases). The germline gives CDR1 SEHNR, CDR2 FQNEAQ (reference sequence). Trimming pared 1 base from V and 6 bases from J, leaving 19 bases between. CDR3 size: 17 residues. The CDR3 sequence is CASSLGAARWRGNEQFF. The CDR3 DNA follows: TGTGCCAGCAGCTTAGGAGCCGCTCGGTGGCGGGGCAATGAGCAGTTCTTC. The full variable domain, rest sourced from reference TRBV7-9 and TRBJ2-1, is DTGVSQNPRHKITKRGQNVTFRCDPISEHNRLYWYRQTLGQGPEFLTYFQNEAQLEKSRLLSDRFSAERPKGSFSTLEIQRTEQGDSAMYLCASSLGAARWRGNEQFFGPGTRLTVL.

This clonotype occurred many times. The chain recombines TRBV10-3 with TRBJ2-1; D is undetermined. The CDR3 is made up of 17 amino acids. Looked up from germline, CDR1 is ENHRY and CDR2 is SYGVKD. Trimming shortened V by 4 bases and J by 0 bases, and 16 bases separated the two germline ends. CDR3 nucleotide sequence: TGTGCCATCAGTGTTTTCATAGCCCCAAGCTCCTACAATGAGCAGTTCTTC. This gives the protein CAISVFIAPSSYNEQFF.

To note about this clonotype: One base away lies a much larger clone, so this may be a sequencing read error. The V and J genes are TRBV5-4 and TRBJ2-1; D might be TRBD1 (5 bases). This CDR3 is built from 14 residues. Deletions cut 5 bases from V and 2 bases from J, with 11 bases between. Germline loops: CDR1 SGHNT, CDR2 YYREEE (reference sequence). CDR3 coding DNA: TGTGCCAGCAGGGACATGGAAGCCTACAATGAGCAGTTCTTC. Its translation is CASRDMEAYNEQFF.

On this clonotype: Relative to the germline gene, one junction end is altered; a read error may explain this. The chain recombines TRBV6-1 with TRBJ2-7, with D uncertain. This CDR3 is 14 amino acids long. Germline V gene sequence: CDR1 MNHNS, CDR2 SASEGT. The CDR3: CASSEAFESYEQYF. The CDR3 coding sequence is TGCGCCAGCAGTGAAGCTTTCGAGAGCTACGAGCAGTACTTC.

Worth noting for this clonotype: Germline is not matched at one junction end, which may reflect a read error. The chain uses TRBV24-1 and TRBJ2-3, with D perhaps matching TRBD2 (6 bases). The germline V gene encodes CDR1 KGHDR and CDR2 SFDVKD. This CDR3 has 15 residues. The CDR3 nucleotides are TGTGCCACCAGTGATAGCGGACTAAACACAGAAACGCAGTATTTT. Translating gives CATSDSGLNTETQYF.

With respect to this clonotype: The germline gene is not matched at one end of the junction; a read error may be the cause. This chain links TRBV19 with TRBJ1-5; D may be TRBD1 (5 bases). This CDR3 has 15 amino acids. The germline gives CDR1 LNHDA, CDR2 SQIVND (reference sequence). The DNA of the CDR3 is TGTGCCAGTAGTATAGGCGCAGGGCACAATCAGACCCAGCATTTT. Its protein product is CASSIGAGHNQTQHF.

This clonotype was found once. A single base separates this from a much larger clone, so it may be a read error. The rearrangement uses TRBV7-8 and TRBJ1-1; 7 bases fit TRBD1. The CDR3 spans 14 residues. Germline V CDR1 and CDR2: SGHVS, FQNEAQ. In DNA, the CDR3 is TGTGCCTGCAGCCTTCGGGACAGCAACACTGAAGCTTTCTTT. Amino acids: CACSLRDSNTEAFF.

About this clonotype: A read error may account for a junction end that differs from germline. The gene calls are TRBV11-2 and TRBJ1-5; D is possibly TRBD1 (5 bases). This CDR3 is 13 amino acids long. From germline, CDR1 is SGHAT and CDR2 FQNNGV. CDR3 bases: TGTGCCATCAGCTTAGGCAGGGTTCAGCCCCAGCATTTT. Protein: CAISLGRVQPQHF.